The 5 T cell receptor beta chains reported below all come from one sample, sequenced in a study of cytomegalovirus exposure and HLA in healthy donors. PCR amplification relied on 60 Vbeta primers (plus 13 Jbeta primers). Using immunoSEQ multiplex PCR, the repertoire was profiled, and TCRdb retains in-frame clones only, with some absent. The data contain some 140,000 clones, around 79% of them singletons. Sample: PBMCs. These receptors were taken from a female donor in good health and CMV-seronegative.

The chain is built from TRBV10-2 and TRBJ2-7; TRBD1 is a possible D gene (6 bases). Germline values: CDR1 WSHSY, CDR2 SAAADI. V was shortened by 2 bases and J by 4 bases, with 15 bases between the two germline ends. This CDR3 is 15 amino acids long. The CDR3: CASSEGFGRGYEQYF. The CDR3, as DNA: TGCGCCAGCAGTGAGGGGTTCGGCAGGGGTTACGAGCAGTACTTC.

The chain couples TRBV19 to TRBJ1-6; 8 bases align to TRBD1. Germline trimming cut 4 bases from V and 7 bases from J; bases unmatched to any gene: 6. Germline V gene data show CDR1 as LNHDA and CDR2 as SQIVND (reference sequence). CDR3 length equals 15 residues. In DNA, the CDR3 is TGTGCCAGTAGTAGCGGACAGGGTGGGAATTCACCCCTCCACTTT. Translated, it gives CASSSGQGGNSPLHF.

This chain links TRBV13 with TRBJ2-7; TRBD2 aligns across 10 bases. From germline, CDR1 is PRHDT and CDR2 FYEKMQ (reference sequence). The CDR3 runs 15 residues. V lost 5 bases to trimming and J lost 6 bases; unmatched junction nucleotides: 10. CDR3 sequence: CASSIPGLAPLEQYF. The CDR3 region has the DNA TGTGCCAGCAGCATACCGGGACTAGCGCCACTCGAGCAGTACTTC.

The CDR3 here is CASSLGTGVRGNQPQHF. The DNA of the CDR3 is TGCGCCAGCAGCTTGGGGACAGGGGTCCGGGGCAATCAGCCCCAGCATTTT. This chain joins TRBV5-1 and TRBJ1-5; 9 bases are shared with TRBD1. The germline gives CDR1 SGHRS, CDR2 YFSETQ. Trimming at V came to 0 bases and at J to 2 bases, leaving 6 bases not matched to a gene. CDR3 length equals 17 residues.

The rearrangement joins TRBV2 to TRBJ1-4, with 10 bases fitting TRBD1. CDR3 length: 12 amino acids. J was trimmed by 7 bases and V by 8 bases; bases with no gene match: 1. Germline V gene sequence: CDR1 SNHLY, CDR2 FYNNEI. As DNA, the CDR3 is TGTGCCAGCCGGGACAGGGGTGAAAAACTGTTTTTT. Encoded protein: CASRDRGEKLFF.